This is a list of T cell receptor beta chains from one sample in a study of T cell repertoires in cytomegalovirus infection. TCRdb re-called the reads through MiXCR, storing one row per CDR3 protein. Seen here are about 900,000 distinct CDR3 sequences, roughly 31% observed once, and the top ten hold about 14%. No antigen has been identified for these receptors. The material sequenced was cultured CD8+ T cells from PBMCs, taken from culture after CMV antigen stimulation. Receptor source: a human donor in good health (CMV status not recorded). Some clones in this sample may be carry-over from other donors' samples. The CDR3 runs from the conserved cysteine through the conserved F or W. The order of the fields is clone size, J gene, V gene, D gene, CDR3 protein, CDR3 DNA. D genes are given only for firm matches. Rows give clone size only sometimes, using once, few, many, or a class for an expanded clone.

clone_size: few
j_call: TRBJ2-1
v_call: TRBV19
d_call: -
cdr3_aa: CASTLGGQIINEQFF
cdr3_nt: TGTGCCAGTACCCTGGGGGGTCAAATTATAAATGAGCAGTTCTTC

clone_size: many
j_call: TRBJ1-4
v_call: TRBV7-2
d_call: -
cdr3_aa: CASSRLAGGGEKLFF
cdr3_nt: TGTGCCAGCAGCCGGTTAGCGGGGGGAGGTGAAAAACTGTTTTTT

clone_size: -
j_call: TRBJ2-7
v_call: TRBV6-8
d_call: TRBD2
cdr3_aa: CASRGGYYEQYF
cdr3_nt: TGTGCCAGCCGCGGGGGATACTACGAGCAGTACTTC

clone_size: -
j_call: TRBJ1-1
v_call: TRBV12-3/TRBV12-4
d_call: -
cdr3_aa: CASTPGHNTEAFF
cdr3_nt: TGTGCCAGCACTCCGGGACACAACACTGAAGCTTTCTTT

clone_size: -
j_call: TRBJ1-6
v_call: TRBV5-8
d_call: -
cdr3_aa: CASSSRREGNSPLHF
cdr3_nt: TGTGCCAGCAGCTCTAGGAGAGAGGGGAATTCACCCCTCCACTTT

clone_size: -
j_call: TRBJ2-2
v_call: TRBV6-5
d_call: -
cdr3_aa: CASSWGAPDNTGELFF
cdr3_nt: TGTGCCAGCAGTTGGGGGGCACCCGATAACACCGGGGAGCTGTTTTTT

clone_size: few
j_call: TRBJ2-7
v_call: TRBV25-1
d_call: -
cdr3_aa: CASSEYILGKAYEQYF
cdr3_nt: TGTGCCAGCAGTGAATATATTCTGGGAAAGGCCTACGAGCAGTACTTC

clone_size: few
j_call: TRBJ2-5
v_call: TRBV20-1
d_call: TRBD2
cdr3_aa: CSARDRVAGAVNRGTQYF
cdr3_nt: TGCAGTGCTAGAGATAGAGTAGCGGGGGCGGTAAACAGGGGGACCCAGTACTTC

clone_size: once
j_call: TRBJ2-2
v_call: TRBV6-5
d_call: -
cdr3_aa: CASSYRGGVGELFF
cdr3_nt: TGTGCCAGCAGTTATAGGGGGGGGGTCGGGGAGCTGTTTTTT

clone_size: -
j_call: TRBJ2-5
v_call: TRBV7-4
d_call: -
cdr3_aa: CASRPSGDPQETQYF
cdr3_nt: TGTGCCAGCAGGCCTTCGGGAGACCCCCAAGAGACCCAGTACTTC

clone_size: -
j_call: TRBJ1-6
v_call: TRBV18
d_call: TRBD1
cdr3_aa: CASSGWDRNSPLHF
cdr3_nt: TGTGCCAGCTCAGGTTGGGACAGAAATTCACCCCTCCACTTT

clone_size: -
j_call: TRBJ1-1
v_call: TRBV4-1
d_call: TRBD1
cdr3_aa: CASSRDRGSSEAFF
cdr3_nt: TGCGCCAGCAGCCGGGACAGGGGGTCTTCTGAAGCTTTCTTT

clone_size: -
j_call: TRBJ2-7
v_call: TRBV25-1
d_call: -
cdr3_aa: CASREGSTYEQYF
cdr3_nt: TGTGCCAGCAGAGAGGGGTCGACCTACGAGCAGTACTTC

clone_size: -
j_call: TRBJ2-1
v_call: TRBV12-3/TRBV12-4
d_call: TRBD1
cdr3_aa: CASTPRDSGVYNEQFF
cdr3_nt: TGTGCCAGCACCCCTAGGGACAGTGGGGTCTACAATGAGCAGTTCTTC

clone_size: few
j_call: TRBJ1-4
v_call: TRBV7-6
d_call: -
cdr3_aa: CASSLATGEKLFF
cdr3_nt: TGTGCCAGCAGCTTAGCCACTGGTGAAAAACTGTTTTTT

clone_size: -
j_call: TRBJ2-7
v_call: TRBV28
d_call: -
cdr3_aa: CASSLRGMTYEQYF
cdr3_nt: TGTGCCAGCAGTTTGAGGGGTATGACCTACGAGCAGTACTTC

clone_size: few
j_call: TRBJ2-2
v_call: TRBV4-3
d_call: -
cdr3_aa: CASSQDPGGDLNTGELFF
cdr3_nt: TGCGCCAGCAGCCAAGATCCAGGGGGGGACCTGAACACCGGGGAGCTGTTTTTT

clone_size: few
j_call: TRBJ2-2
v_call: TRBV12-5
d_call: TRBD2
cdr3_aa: CASGLDPRGGTGELFF
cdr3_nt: TGTGCTAGTGGTTTGGATCCGAGGGGAGGGACCGGGGAGCTGTTTTTT

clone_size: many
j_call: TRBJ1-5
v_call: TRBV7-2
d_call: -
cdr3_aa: CASSDRGFQPQHF
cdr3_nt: TGTGCCAGCAGCGATCGAGGTTTTCAGCCCCAGCATTTT

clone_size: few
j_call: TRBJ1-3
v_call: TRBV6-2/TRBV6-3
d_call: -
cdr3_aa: CASSYSSRDSGNTIYF
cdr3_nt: TGTGCCAGCAGTTACTCCTCGAGGGACTCTGGAAACACCATATATTTT

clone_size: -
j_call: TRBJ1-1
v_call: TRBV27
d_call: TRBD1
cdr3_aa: CASSLTGGEDTEAFF
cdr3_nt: TGTGCCAGCAGTTTGACAGGGGGCGAGGACACTGAAGCTTTCTTT

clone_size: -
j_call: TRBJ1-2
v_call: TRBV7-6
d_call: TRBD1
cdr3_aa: CASSLGPGQYPSNYGYTF
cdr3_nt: TGTGCCAGCAGCTTAGGGCCGGGACAGTACCCCTCTAACTATGGCTACACCTTC

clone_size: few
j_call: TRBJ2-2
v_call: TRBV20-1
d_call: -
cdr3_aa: CSARDRDTGELFF
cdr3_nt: TGCAGTGCTAGAGACAGGGACACCGGGGAGCTGTTTTTT

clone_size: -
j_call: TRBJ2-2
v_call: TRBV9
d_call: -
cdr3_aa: CASSVSLGELFF
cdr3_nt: TGTGCCAGCAGCGTGTCACTCGGGGAGCTGTTTTTT

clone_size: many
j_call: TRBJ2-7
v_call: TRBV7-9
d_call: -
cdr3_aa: CASSPTPYEQYF
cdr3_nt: TGTGCCAGCAGCCCGACCCCCTACGAGCAGTACTTC

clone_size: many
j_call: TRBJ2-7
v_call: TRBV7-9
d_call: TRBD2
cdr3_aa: CASSPMGGGSSSYEQYF
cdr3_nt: TGTGCCAGCAGCCCAATGGGCGGGGGGTCGAGCTCCTACGAGCAGTACTTC

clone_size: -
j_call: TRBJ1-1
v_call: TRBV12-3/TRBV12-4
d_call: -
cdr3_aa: CASILDLNTEAFF
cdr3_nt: TGTGCCAGCATCCTCGACCTGAACACTGAAGCTTTCTTT

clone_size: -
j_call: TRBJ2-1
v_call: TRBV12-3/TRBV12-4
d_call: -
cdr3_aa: CASSYSLHYNEQFF
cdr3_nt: TGTGCCAGCAGTTACAGCCTTCACTACAATGAGCAGTTCTTC

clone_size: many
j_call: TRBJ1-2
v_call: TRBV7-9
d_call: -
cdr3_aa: CASSLGEQVLHGYTF
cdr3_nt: TGTGCCAGCAGCTTAGGGGAACAGGTCTTACATGGCTACACCTTC

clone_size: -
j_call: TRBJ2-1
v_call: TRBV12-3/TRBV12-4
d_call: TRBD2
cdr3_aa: CASSPGLAGGLGYNEQFF
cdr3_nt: TGTGCCAGCAGTCCGGGACTAGCGGGGGGGCTGGGTTACAATGAGCAGTTCTTC

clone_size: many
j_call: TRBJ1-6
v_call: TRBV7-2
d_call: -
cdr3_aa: CASSPRDGHNSPLHF
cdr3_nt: TGTGCCAGCAGCCCGCGGGACGGCCATAATTCACCCCTCCACTTT

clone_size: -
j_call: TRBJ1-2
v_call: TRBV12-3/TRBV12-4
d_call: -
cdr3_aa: CASSLTGLDDYGYTF
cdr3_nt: TGTGCCAGCAGTTTAACAGGGCTAGACGACTATGGCTACACCTTC

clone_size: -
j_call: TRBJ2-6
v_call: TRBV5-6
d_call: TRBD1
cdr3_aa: CASSPDRPLGVLTF
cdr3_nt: TGTGCCAGCAGCCCGGACAGGCCCCTCGGCGTCCTGACTTTC

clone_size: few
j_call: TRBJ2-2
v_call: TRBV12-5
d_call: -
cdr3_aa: CASGLTSNTGELFF
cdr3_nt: TGTGCTAGTGGTTTGACCTCGAACACCGGGGAGCTGTTTTTT

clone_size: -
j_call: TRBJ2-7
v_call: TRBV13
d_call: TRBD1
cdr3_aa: CASSSSPGTGTYEQYF
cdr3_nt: TGTGCCAGCAGCTCCAGTCCCGGGACAGGGACCTACGAGCAGTACTTC

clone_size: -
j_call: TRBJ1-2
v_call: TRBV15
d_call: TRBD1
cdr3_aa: CATSPRSGTAYGYTF
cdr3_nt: TGTGCCACCAGCCCTCGGTCCGGGACAGCATATGGCTACACCTTC

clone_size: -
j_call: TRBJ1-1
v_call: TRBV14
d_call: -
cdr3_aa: CASSQQGLRGTEAFF
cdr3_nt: TGTGCCAGCAGCCAACAGGGCCTTAGGGGCACTGAAGCTTTCTTT

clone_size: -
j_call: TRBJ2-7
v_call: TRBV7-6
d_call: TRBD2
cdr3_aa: CASSFDPAGLQYF
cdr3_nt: TGTGCCAGCAGCTTTGATCCAGCGGGACTACAGTACTTC

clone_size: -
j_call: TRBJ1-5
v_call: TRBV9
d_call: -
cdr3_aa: CASGPSNQPQHF
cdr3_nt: TGTGCCAGCGGGCCTAGCAATCAGCCCCAGCATTTT

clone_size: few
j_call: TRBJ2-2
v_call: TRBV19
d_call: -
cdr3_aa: CASRFYPGEMNTGELFF
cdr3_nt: TGTGCCAGTAGGTTCTACCCGGGGGAGATGAACACCGGGGAGCTGTTTTTT

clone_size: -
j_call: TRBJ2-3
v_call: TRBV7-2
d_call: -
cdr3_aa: CASSLEGPRTDTQYF
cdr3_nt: TGTGCCAGCAGCTTAGAGGGACCTCGCACAGATACGCAGTATTTT

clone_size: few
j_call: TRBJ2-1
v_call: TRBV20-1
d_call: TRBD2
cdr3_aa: CSARGLAGDYNEQFF
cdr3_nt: TGCAGTGCCAGAGGACTAGCGGGGGATTACAATGAGCAGTTCTTC

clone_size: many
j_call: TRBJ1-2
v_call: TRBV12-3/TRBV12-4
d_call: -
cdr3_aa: CASSFLTTDFYGYTF
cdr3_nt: TGTGCCAGCAGTTTTTTGACGACCGACTTCTATGGCTACACCTTC

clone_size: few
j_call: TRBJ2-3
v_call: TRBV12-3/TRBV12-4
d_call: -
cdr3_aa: CASSPILDFTDTQYF
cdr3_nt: TGTGCCAGCAGCCCCATCCTGGACTTCACAGATACGCAGTATTTT

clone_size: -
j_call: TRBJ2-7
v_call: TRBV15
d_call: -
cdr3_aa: CATSRRRLPDEQYF
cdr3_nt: TGTGCCACCAGCAGAAGACGGCTCCCCGACGAGCAGTACTTC

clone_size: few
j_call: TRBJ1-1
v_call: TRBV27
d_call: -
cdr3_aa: CASSLTGRQAFF
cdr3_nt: TGTGCCAGCAGTTTGACGGGTCGGCAAGCTTTCTTT

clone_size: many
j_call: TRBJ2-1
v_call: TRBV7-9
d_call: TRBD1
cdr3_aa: CASSLGTGNEQFF
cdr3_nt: TGTGCCAGCAGCTTGGGGACAGGGAATGAGCAGTTCTTC

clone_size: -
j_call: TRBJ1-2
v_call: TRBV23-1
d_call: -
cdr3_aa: CASSHPPPGSSYGYTF
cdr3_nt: TGCGCCAGCAGTCACCCCCCGCCAGGGAGTAGCTATGGCTACACCTTC